This TCR beta chain was identified in a study of T cells after yellow fever vaccination (dated by TCRdb to between 2018 and 2021). For the study in its entirety: The SMART-Seq v4 Ultra Low Input RNA kit was used to prepare libraries from fractions with low cell numbers. Two healthy male donors made up the cohort, one aged 18 to 30 years and the other aged 30 to 40 years. To track T-cell clones before and after primary and booster YFV17D yellow fever vaccination, bulk TCR alpha and beta repertoires were sequenced longitudinally. Bulk PBMC replicates and cell subsets were isolated from blood drawn at multiple timepoints before and after both primary and secondary immunization.

The meaning of the sample's treatment or condition label: live attenuated yellow fever vaccine strain. At each blood-draw timepoint, two biological replicates of bulk PBMCs were obtained. A standard Ficoll-Paque protocol was used to isolate PBMCs from peripheral blood. RNA was extracted with TriZol from bulk PBMCs, CD4 and CD8 fractions, and dextramer-positive and dextramer-negative fractions. TCR cDNA was synthesized by 5'RACE template switching, which introduced a universal primer site and unique molecular identifiers. cDNA synthesis was primed from both the TCR alpha and TCR beta constant segments. Libraries were amplified in two PCR steps, with sample barcodes and sequencing adapters added in the second step. Sequencing of libraries was performed on Illumina HiSeq 2500 (2x100 bp) or NovaSeq (2x150 bp). As for the authors' bioinformatics: Demultiplexing of reads and collapsing into UMI consensus sequences were performed with MIGEC, and V(D)J alignment was carried out with MiXCR. Clonotypes responding to the vaccine were identified with edgeR on replicate PBMC samples, with the criteria of FDR below 0.01 and a log2 fold change above 5 up to day 15. CD4 or CD8 identity was assigned to each bulk clonotype according to whether the clonotype was present at higher abundance in the sequenced CD4 repertoire or the sequenced CD8 repertoire. The public sequencing data were trimmed at Q25 with fastp and processed into clonotypes with MiXCR by TCRdb, which kept only in-frame beta chains. Each entry merges the rows of one CDR3 protein and shows their most common DNA and genes. The V and J calls follow TCRdb's processing rather than the paper's. The sample table lists hundreds of thousands of distinct CDR3 sequences, roughly an eighth of them with a count of one. The top ten clones comprise about 16% of the sample.

Points on this clonotype: Its target antigen remains unknown. There are no base qualities to consult, and no much larger clone falls within one base.

What the work shows at the level of the full study, not this receptor alone: A small share of clonotypes was detected in both CD4 and CD8 compartments, with the overlap likely arising from convergent recombination. Only a couple of donors were included in the study, so the extent to which the findings can be generalized is limited. Most clones expanded after primary vaccination were re-detected after the booster (around 96% of CD4 and 88% of CD8), suggesting broad memory maintenance. The secondary T-cell response was weaker than the primary response but faster, peaking on day 5 instead of day 15. Because abundant contaminating clonotypes from the bulk population could be contained in FACS-sorted repertoires, computational filtering was required.

The CDR3 has 14 amino acids, counting the end cysteine and phenylalanine. Kept here is only the CDR3 DNA, which spans 42 bases and is read in frame from base 1. From the germline V gene, CDR1 is SGHRS and CDR2 is YFSETQ. The germline V and J ends show losses of 0 bases and 8 bases respectively, and no gene match explains 5 bases of the junction. The chain joins TRBV5-1 to TRBJ2-1, with 7 junctional bases fitting TRBD2. This TCR was sampled from a man younger than 40 who received the YFV17D yellow fever vaccine. This specimen consisted of PBMCs, obtained on the day of the yellow fever booster vaccination. The sequenced DNA is TGCGCCAGCAGCTTGGGCGGGAGATTCTATGAGCAGTTCTTC. It codes for CASSLGGRFYEQFF.